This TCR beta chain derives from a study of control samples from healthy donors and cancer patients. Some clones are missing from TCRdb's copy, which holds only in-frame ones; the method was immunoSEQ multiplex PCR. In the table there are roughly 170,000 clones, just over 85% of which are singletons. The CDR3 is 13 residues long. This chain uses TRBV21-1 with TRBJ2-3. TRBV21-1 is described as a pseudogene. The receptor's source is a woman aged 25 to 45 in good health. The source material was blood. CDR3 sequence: CASSKTSTDTQYF. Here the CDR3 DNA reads TGTGCCAGCAGCAAAACGAGCACAGATACGCAGTATTTT.